The 20 T cell receptor beta chains given below trace back to one sample, sequenced in a study of T cell repertoires in cytomegalovirus infection. Their cognate antigens are unknown. TCRdb recomputed calls from the reads with MiXCR, one row per CDR3 protein. The repertoire holds 680,000 or so distinct CDR3 sequences, with 30% to 35% as singletons. Sequencing was performed on cultured PBMCs, taken from culture after CMV antigen stimulation. All receptors derive from a human donor in good health (CMV status not recorded). Some clones in this sample may be carry-over from other donors' samples.

This chain joins TRBV6-2 or TRBV6-3 and TRBJ1-1; D remains unclear. V was pared by 4 bases and J by 4 bases, with 10 bases between. The germline V gene has CDR1 MNHEY and CDR2 SVGEGT. The CDR3 runs 13 residues. CDR3: CASSFLRITEAFF. The CDR3 nucleotides are TGTGCCAGCAGTTTTTTGAGGATCACTGAAGCTTTCTTT.

The chain employs TRBV20-1 and TRBJ2-3; maybe TRBD2 (6 bases). This CDR3 contains 14 residues. V lost 6 bases and J lost 2, with 15 bases in between. Germline V gene data show CDR1 as DFQATT and CDR2 as SNEGSKA (reference sequence). As DNA, the CDR3 is TGCAGTGCCAAACTAGCCGCGAACACAGATACGCAGTATTTT. Encoded protein: CSAKLAANTDTQYF.

As DNA, the CDR3 is TGTGCCAGCAGCTTGGTTAGCGGCGGGCGGTACAATGGGGAGTTCTTC. Its protein product is CASSLVSGGRYNGEFF. The chain joins TRBV5-4 to TRBJ2-1; perhaps TRBD2 as D (6 bases). Deletions cut 0 bases from V and 14 bases from J, with 24 bases between. The CDR3 has 16 residues. Germline CDR1 is SGHNT and CDR2 is YYREEE (reference sequence).

The table lists this clonotype with many counts. The chain uses TRBV7-2 and TRBJ1-3; unclear D gene. V was cut by 7 bases and J by 3 bases, with 7 bases left in between. From germline, CDR1 is SGHTA and CDR2 FQGNSA. The CDR3 extends over 12 amino acids. For the CDR3, the DNA is TGTGCCAGCACGAGTTTTGGAAACACCATATATTTT. It is translated as CASTSFGNTIYF.

This clonotype was seen only a few times. The CDR3 sequence is CASSPQETGNNEQFF. The CDR3 DNA reads as TGTGCCAGCAGCCCCCAAGAGACAGGGAACAATGAGCAGTTCTTC. The chain is built from TRBV11-2 and TRBJ2-1, with 7 bases aligning to TRBD1. Germline V gene data show CDR1 as SGHAT and CDR2 as FQNNGV. CDR3 length equals 15 residues. Trimming cost V 5 bases and J 5 bases; bases outside gene matches: 9.

The table lists this clonotype with many counts. The chain links TRBV7-2 to TRBJ1-2, with 9 bases fitting TRBD1. The CDR3 has 13 amino acids. V shed 5 bases, J shed 8 bases, and the junction held 6 bases outside the gene matches. Per the germline V gene, CDR1 is SGHTA and CDR2 is FQGNSA. CDR3 sequence reads: CASSPTGGSGYTF. In DNA, the CDR3 is TGTGCCAGCAGCCCGACAGGGGGGAGCGGCTACACCTTC.

The chain has TRBV18 and TRBJ1-4; 8 bases are a match to TRBD1. CDR1 and CDR2 (germline): KGHSH, LQKENI. Trimming took 6 bases from V and 6 from J; bases not matched to a gene: 9. The CDR3 covers 15 residues. CDR3 bases: TGTGCCAGCTCGCCAGGGGGCGCACAACATGAAAAACTGTTTTTT. Amino acid sequence: CASSPGGAQHEKLFF.

There are many counts of this clonotype. The V gene is TRBV7-6, the J gene TRBJ2-3; D is unresolved. Germline CDR1 is SGHVS and CDR2 is FNYEAQ. CDR3 length: 14 amino acids. V gave up 5 bases and J gave up 4 bases, with 13 bases separating them. The CDR3 nucleotides read TGTGCCAGCAGCCTTCGGACCGTGGCAGATACGCAGTATTTT. It yields the protein CASSLRTVADTQYF. Full variable domain (missing parts from reference TRBV7-6 and TRBJ2-3): GAGVSQSPRYKVTKRGQDVALRCDPISGHVSLYWYRQALGQGPEFLTYFNYEAQQDKSGLPNDRFSAERPEGSISTLTIQRTEQRDSAMYRCASSLRTVADTQYFGPGTRLTVL.

This clonotype was seen a handful of times. This chain joins TRBV6-1 and TRBJ1-5, with 7 bases that match TRBD1. With V trimmed by 7 bases and J by 4 bases, 7 bases remained unmatched. CDR3 size: 14 residues. CDR1 is MNHNS, CDR2 SASEGT, per germline. CDR3 nucleotide sequence: TGTGCCAGCACTACGGGACAGCCTAATCAGCCCCAGCATTTT. This codes for CASTTGQPNQPQHF.

The chain couples TRBV2 to TRBJ2-6; 7 bases fit TRBD1. Germline V gene lookup returns CDR1 SNHLY and CDR2 FYNNEI. This CDR3 contains 17 residues. V shed 8 bases and J 0 bases; nucleotides not matched to a gene: 10. The CDR3 DNA reads TGTGCCAGCCTCCCTGAGGGACAGAACTCTGGGGCCAACGTCCTGACTTTC. The encoded protein is CASLPEGQNSGANVLTF.

Notes on this clonotype: An end of the junction differs from the germline gene, which may be a read error. The V and J genes are TRBV4-1 and TRBJ2-3; D ambiguous. Germline lookup yields CDR1 MGHRA and CDR2 YSYEKL. The CDR3 is made up of 13 amino acids. CDR3 in DNA: TGCGCCAGCAACCAAGATTACGGAGATACGCAGTATTTT. It translates to CASNQDYGDTQYF.

This clonotype was counted a single time. The rearrangement uses TRBV20-1 and TRBJ2-7, with 7 bases aligning to TRBD2. The CDR3 is 15 amino acids. J was trimmed by 7 bases and V by 6 bases; bases with no gene match: 18. In germline, CDR1 is DFQATT, CDR2 SNEGSKA (reference sequence). The CDR3 coding sequence is TGCAGTGCCGAACACGGGACTACGATCCTGGGGGAGCAGTACTTC. Amino acid sequence: CSAEHGTTILGEQYF.

This clonotype was found a few times. The genes are TRBV12-3 or TRBV12-4 and TRBJ1-3, with no clear D. The CDR3 sequence is 15 residues long. V lost 5 bases and J 0 bases, leaving 11 bases between the germline ends. The chain's CDR3 is CASSNLEYSGNTIYF. DNA of the CDR3: TGTGCCAGCAGTAATTTAGAGTACTCTGGAAACACCATATATTTT.

The chain has TRBV28 and TRBJ2-7, with 10 bases aligning to TRBD1. The CDR3 is 14 amino acids. The V gene end was trimmed by 6 bases and the J gene end by 5 bases; junction bases not matched to a gene: 7. Germline V lookup: CDR1 MDHEN, CDR2 SYDVKM. CDR3 nucleotide sequence: TGTGCCAGCAGCCGGCCGGGACAGGGGCACGAGCAGTACTTC. This gives the protein CASSRPGQGHEQYF.

The chain employs TRBV29-1 and TRBJ2-5; 7 bases map to TRBD2. The CDR3 sequence is 13 residues long. From germline, CDR1 is SQVTM and CDR2 ANQGSEA. The J segment lost 4 bases and the V segment lost 3 bases, leaving 5 bases of the junction unmatched. This CDR3 reads CSVDIGGGETQYF. The CDR3 DNA reads as TGCAGCGTTGATATCGGCGGGGGAGAGACCCAGTACTTC.

This clonotype was counted many times. The rearrangement uses TRBV7-8 and TRBJ2-2, with 10 bases lining up with TRBD1. Trimming took 1 base from V and 3 from J; bases not matched to a gene: 2. The CDR3 sequence is 16 residues long. CDR1 is SGHVS and CDR2 is FQNEAQ in the germline V gene. CDR3 sequence reads: CASSLGTGGYTGELFF. The DNA for the CDR3 is TGTGCCAGCAGCTTAGGGACAGGGGGATACACCGGGGAGCTGTTTTTT. The entire variable domain, with the rest obtained from reference TRBV7-8 and TRBJ2-2, is as follows: GAGVSQSPRYKVAKRGQDVALRCDPISGHVSLFWYQQALGQGPEFLTYFQNEAQLDKSGLPSDRFFAERPEGSVSTLKIQRTQQEDSAVYLCASSLGTGGYTGELFFGEGSRLTVL.

This clonotype was seen only a few times. The rearrangement joins TRBV6-6 to TRBJ1-2; a weak D match, TRBD1 (6 bases). Germline CDR1 is MNHNY and CDR2 is SVGAGI (reference sequence). This CDR3 comprises 17 residues. V lost 6 bases, J lost 6 bases, and 26 bases lay in between. The CDR3 loop reads CASSRQRSGGGYHGYTF. The DNA for the CDR3 is TGTGCCAGCAGCCGACAGCGGTCGGGGGGCGGGTACCATGGCTACACCTTC.

The V call is TRBV12-3 or TRBV12-4, the J call TRBJ2-3; 8 nucleotides agree with TRBD1. The V segment lost 5 bases and the J segment 8 bases; nucleotides outside the gene matches: 3. The CDR3 runs 12 residues. CDR3: CASSPQGVTQYF. For the CDR3, the DNA is TGTGCCAGCAGTCCACAGGGGGTTACGCAGTATTTT.

This clonotype was recorded at least ten times. V usage is TRBV4-1 and J usage is TRBJ2-7, with D maybe TRBD2 (7 bases). This CDR3 contains 16 residues. Germline V CDR1 and CDR2: MGHRA, YSYEKL. With 1 base removed from V and 5 bases from J, the gap between germline ends came to 18 bases. Here the CDR3 DNA reads TGCGCCAGCAGCCAAGGGGGCAGGGGAGGGTCGAACGAGCAGTACTTC. This codes for CASSQGGRGGSNEQYF.

The CDR3 loop reads CASSRPILTGGSYEQYF. The CDR3 nucleotides are TGTGCCAGCAGCCGCCCTATCCTAACAGGGGGCTCCTACGAGCAGTACTTC. The chain uses TRBV7-6 and TRBJ2-7; the match to TRBD1 covers 8 bases. The CDR3 has 17 amino acids. Germline V gene sequence: CDR1 SGHVS, CDR2 FNYEAQ. V lost 5 bases, J lost 0 bases, and 12 bases stayed unmatched. Together with reference TRBV7-6 and TRBJ2-7, the CDR3 gives the full variable domain: GAGVSQSPRYKVTKRGQDVALRCDPISGHVSLYWYRQALGQGPEFLTYFNYEAQQDKSGLPNDRFSAERPEGSISTLTIQRTEQRDSAMYRCASSRPILTGGSYEQYFGPGTRLTVT.